This TCR beta chain emerged from a study of blood T cell repertoires in COVID-19. Background on the study: Acute-phase and convalescent COVID-19 samples originated in the United States, Italy and Spain. T cells, B-cell-depleted T cells, or PBMCs supplied cDNA or gDNA.

This CDR3 has 16 residues. The V end was cut by 3 bases, the J end by 3 bases, with 18 bases between. Per germline, CDR1 MDHEN and CDR2 SYDVKM. Original analysis: Nucleated cell counts were estimated from reference gene primer amplification. TCRdb's copy holds only in-frame clones and misses some; the assay was immunoSEQ multiplex PCR. V and J calls and clone size are those listed in that table; D and trimming were worked out from the DNA. This table has some 140,000 clones, roughly 86% appearing once. The V and J genes are TRBV28 and TRBJ2-7, with a weak D call TRBD1 (6 bases). This clonotype was obtained from a woman aged 50 to 60 who had recovered from COVID-19. The sequenced material came from peripheral blood. CDR3 bases: TGTGCCAGCAGTTTCCAGCTGACTCGGACAGACTACGAGCAGTACTTC. This translates into CASSFQLTRTDYEQYF.